Below, 17 T cell receptor beta chains from the same sample are listed, as sequenced in a study of shared clonotypes between healthy human individuals. Sequencing was performed with immunoSEQ multiplex PCR; in TCRdb, only in-frame clones are kept and a portion is missing. The table records some 550,000 clones, 97% of them present only once. Material: naive CD4+ T cells sorted from blood. Subset defined: CD45RA+ positively selected. These receptors were collected from a woman under 40 in good health.

V usage is TRBV28 and J usage is TRBJ2-7; TRBD1 might be the D (6 bases). CDR1 is MDHEN, CDR2 SYDVKM, per germline. The CDR3 consists of 12 residues. Trimming removed 5 bases from V and 4 bases from J, with 9 bases in between. The CDR3 sequence: CASSNQGYEQYF. The CDR3 nucleotides read TGTGCCAGCAGTAACCAGGGGTACGAGCAGTACTTC.

The chain combines TRBV19 with TRBJ2-7; 7 bases are a match to TRBD2. CDR3 size: 16 residues. CDR1 and CDR2 from the germline V gene are LNHDA and SQIVND (reference sequence). Trimming took 2 bases from V and 4 from J; bases not matched to a gene: 11. CDR3 sequence (DNA): TGTGCCAGTAGTATACGGCGGGGGACGGGACTTTACGAGCAGTACTTC. It is translated as CASSIRRGTGLYEQYF.

V usage is TRBV5-1 and J usage is TRBJ2-7; D may be TRBD1 (5 bases). The germline V gene has CDR1 SGHRS and CDR2 YFSETQ. CDR3 length: 16 amino acids. Trimming removed 1 base from V and 6 bases from J, with 20 bases in between. The CDR3 spells CASSLRQGRSHGEQYF. In DNA, the CDR3 is TGCGCCAGCAGCTTGCGGCAGGGTAGGTCCCACGGCGAGCAGTACTTC.

The rearrangement links TRBV5-6 to TRBJ2-1, with D perhaps TRBD1 or TRBD2 (5 bases each). This CDR3 contains 13 residues. The ends were cut back, 6 bases at V and 6 bases at J, with 13 bases in the middle. Germline V lookup: CDR1 SGHDT, CDR2 YYEEEE. The CDR3 region is CASTRGWGNEQFF. The CDR3 DNA follows: TGTGCCAGCACGAGGGGATGGGGCAATGAGCAGTTCTTC.

The chain's CDR3 is CASSFVGLSTDTQYF. CDR3 DNA sequence: TGTGCCAGCAGTTTTGTGGGACTGAGCACAGATACGCAGTATTTT. The chain combines TRBV28 with TRBJ2-3, with D perhaps matching TRBD2 (6 bases). The CDR3 totals 15 residues. From germline, CDR1 is MDHEN and CDR2 SYDVKM. V lost 3 bases and J lost 0, with 10 bases in between.

This rearrangement joins TRBV29-1 to TRBJ2-7; D uncertain. CDR3 size: 14 residues. Trimming took off 4 bases at V and 2 bases at J, with 15 bases between the two ends. From germline, CDR1 is SQVTM and CDR2 ANQGSEA. The CDR3 bases are TGCAGCGTTGTTTCGCAGGCGAATACCTACGAGCAGTACTTC. Amino acid sequence: CSVVSQANTYEQYF.

V is TRBV7-9 and J is TRBJ2-3, with 8 positions matching TRBD1. V lost 8 bases and J lost 2; bases outside the gene matches: 6. CDR3 length: 14 amino acids. Germline values: CDR1 SEHNR, CDR2 FQNEAQ (reference sequence). The CDR3 DNA follows: TGTGCCAGCCCAGGGGGCGGGTCCACAGATACGCAGTATTTT. Residues: CASPGGGSTDTQYF. The full variable domain, its missing parts supplied by reference TRBV7-9 and TRBJ2-3, is DTGVSQNPRHKITKRGQNVTFRCDPISEHNRLYWYRQTLGQGPEFLTYFQNEAQLEKSRLLSDRFSAERPKGSFSTLEIQRTEQGDSAMYLCASPGGGSTDTQYFGPGTRLTVL.

The V gene is TRBV10-3, the J gene TRBJ1-1, with TRBD1 as a possible D gene (6 bases). CDR1 and CDR2 from the germline V gene are ENHRY and SYGVKD. V gave up 8 bases and J gave up 0 bases, with 16 bases separating them. The length of the CDR3 is 15 residues. In DNA, the CDR3 is TGTGCCATCTCGAGGGGGATGGTTATGAACACTGAAGCTTTCTTT. Residues: CAISRGMVMNTEAFF.

V gene TRBV10-2 combines with J gene TRBJ2-5; no reliable D call. The V gene's germline CDR1 is WSHSY and CDR2 SAAADI. Trimming took 2 bases from V and 5 from J, leaving 15 bases between them. The CDR3 spans 15 residues. The CDR3 DNA sequence: TGCGCCAGCAGTGAGCAACGAGGTGCCTGGGAGACCCAGTACTTC. Translated, it gives CASSEQRGAWETQYF.

The gene calls are TRBV5-8 and TRBJ1-1; possible D gene TRBD1, 6 bases. This CDR3 region has 15 residues. Germline V CDR1 and CDR2: SGHTS, YDEGEE. Trimming left V 4 bases short and J 1 base short, with 14 bases between. The CDR3 nucleotides are TGTGCCAGCAGCCGTCCAGGACAGTGGAACACTGAAGCTTTCTTT. Amino acids: CASSRPGQWNTEAFF.

The rearrangement joins TRBV4-1 to TRBJ2-5; possibly TRBD2 for D (5 bases). Looked up from germline, CDR1 is MGHRA and CDR2 is YSYEKL. The CDR3 runs 15 residues. The ends were cut back, 1 base at V and 7 bases at J, with 16 bases in the middle. DNA of the CDR3: TGCGCCAGCAGCCAAGTCGGCGACTACGAGGGGACCCAGTACTTC. Translated, it gives CASSQVGDYEGTQYF.

The chain links TRBV5-1 to TRBJ1-4; 7 bases align to TRBD1. The germline V gene encodes CDR1 SGHRS and CDR2 YFSETQ. The CDR3 spans 15 residues. Trimming at V came to 7 bases and at J to 5 bases, leaving 11 bases not matched to a gene. DNA for the CDR3: TGCGCCAGCTGGACAGGTGGGGGCTCCAATGAAAAACTGTTTTTT. It specifies CASWTGGGSNEKLFF. The full variable domain, completed using reference TRBV5-1 and TRBJ1-4, is KAGVTQTPRYLIKTRGQQVTLSCSPISGHRSVSWYQQTPGQGLQFLFEYFSETQRNKGNFPGRFSGRQFSNSRSEMNVSTLELGDSALYLCASWTGGGSNEKLFFGSGTQLSVL.

This chain uses TRBV5-1 with TRBJ1-6; TRBD1 might be the D (6 bases). CDR3 length: 15 amino acids. Germline V gene data show CDR1 as SGHRS and CDR2 as YFSETQ. The V end lost 1 base, the J end lost 7 bases, and 12 bases lay between the germline ends. This CDR3 is CASSLLWGLNSPLHF. Written as DNA, the CDR3 is TGCGCCAGCAGCTTGCTGTGGGGGCTCAATTCACCCCTCCACTTT. The full variable domain, completed using reference TRBV5-1 and TRBJ1-6, is KAGVTQTPRYLIKTRGQQVTLSCSPISGHRSVSWYQQTPGQGLQFLFEYFSETQRNKGNFPGRFSGRQFSNSRSEMNVSTLELGDSALYLCASSLLWGLNSPLHFGNGTRLTVT.

The CDR3, as DNA: TGTGCCAGCAGCCGAAGAACCGGGTGGGGCACCGGGGAGCTGTTTTTT. It yields the protein CASSRRTGWGTGELFF. The chain employs TRBV5-6 and TRBJ2-2, with no clear D. Looked up from germline, CDR1 is SGHDT and CDR2 is YYEEEE. This CDR3 is built from 16 residues. V dropped 4 bases and J dropped 4 bases, with 17 bases sitting between them.

The chain is built from TRBV28 and TRBJ1-4; TRBD1 aligns across 11 bases. The CDR3 is made up of 15 amino acids. Germline V gene sequence: CDR1 MDHEN, CDR2 SYDVKM. The ends lost 4 bases at V and 8 bases at J; junction bases unmatched: 6. In DNA form, the CDR3 reads TGTGCCAGCAGTTGGGGGACAGGGGGGGAGGAAAAACTGTTTTTT. This codes for CASSWGTGGEEKLFF.

The chain has TRBV6-5 and TRBJ2-7, with 7 nucleotides matching TRBD1. The CDR3 extends over 14 amino acids. Per germline, CDR1 MNHEY and CDR2 SVGAGI. V was clipped by 5 bases and J by 6 bases; unmatched bases: 10. The CDR3 protein is CASSPPGTASEQYF. CDR3 DNA: TGTGCCAGCAGTCCACCCGGGACAGCGAGCGAGCAGTACTTC.

The chain employs TRBV4-2 and TRBJ2-2, with 7 nucleotides matching TRBD1. CDR3 length: 17 residues. Germline CDR1 and CDR2: LGHNA and YNFKEQ. J gave up 0 bases and V 0 bases, and 4 bases lay outside the gene matches. CDR3 sequence (DNA): TGTGCCAGCAGCCAAGATAACCAGGGGGCGAACACCGGGGAGCTGTTTTTT. Translated: CASSQDNQGANTGELFF.